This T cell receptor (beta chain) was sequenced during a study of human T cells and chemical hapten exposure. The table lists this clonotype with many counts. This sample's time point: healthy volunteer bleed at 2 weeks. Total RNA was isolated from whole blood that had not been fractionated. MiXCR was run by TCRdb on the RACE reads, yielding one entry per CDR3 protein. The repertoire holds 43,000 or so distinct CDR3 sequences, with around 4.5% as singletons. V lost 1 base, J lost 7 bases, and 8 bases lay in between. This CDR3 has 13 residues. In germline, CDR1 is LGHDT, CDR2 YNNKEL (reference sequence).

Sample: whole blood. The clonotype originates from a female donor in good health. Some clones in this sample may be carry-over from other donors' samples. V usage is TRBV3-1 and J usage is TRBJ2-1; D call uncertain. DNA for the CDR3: TGTGCCAGCAGCCAAGTTTCGCCAAATGAGCAGTTCTTC. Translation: CASSQVSPNEQFF.